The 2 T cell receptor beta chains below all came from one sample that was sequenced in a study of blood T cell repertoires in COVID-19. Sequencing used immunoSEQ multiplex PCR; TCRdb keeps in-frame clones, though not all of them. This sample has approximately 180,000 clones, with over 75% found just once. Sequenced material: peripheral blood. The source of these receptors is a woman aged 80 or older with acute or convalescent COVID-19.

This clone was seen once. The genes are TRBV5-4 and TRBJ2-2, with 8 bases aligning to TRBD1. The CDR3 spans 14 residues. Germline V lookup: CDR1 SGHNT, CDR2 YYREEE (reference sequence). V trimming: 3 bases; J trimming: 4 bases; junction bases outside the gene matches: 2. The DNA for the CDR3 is TGTGCCAGCAGCTCAGGGGGCGTCACCGGGGAGCTGTTTTTT. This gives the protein CASSSGGVTGELFF.

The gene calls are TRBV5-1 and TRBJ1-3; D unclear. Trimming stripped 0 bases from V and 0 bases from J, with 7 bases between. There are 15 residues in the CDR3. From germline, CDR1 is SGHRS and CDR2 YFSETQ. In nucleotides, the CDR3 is TGCGCCAGCAGCTTGGGCGTTCTCTCTGGAAACACCATATATTTT. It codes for CASSLGVLSGNTIYF.